Listed here are 2 T cell receptor beta chains from one sample, sequenced in a study of blood T cell repertoires in COVID-19. Assay: immunoSEQ multiplex PCR; the TCRdb copy retains only in-frame clones and omits some. The data contain more than 95,000 clones, around four fifths of them seen just once; the ten biggest clones take up around 25%. Specimen: peripheral blood. The source is a human donor in a cohort sampled during active COVID-19.

The chain couples TRBV12-5 to TRBJ1-2, with D perhaps matching TRBD1 (6 bases). The CDR3 length is 14 residues. Trimming removed 7 bases at V and 3 bases at J, with 15 bases between. Germline CDR1 LGHNT, CDR2 FRNRAP. The CDR3 is CASAVGARDYGYTF. The CDR3 region has the DNA TGTGCTAGTGCCGTGGGGGCGCGGGACTATGGCTACACCTTC.

In this sample, this clone turned up once. This chain joins TRBV6-2 or TRBV6-3 and TRBJ2-5, with 9 bases matching TRBD1. V trimming: 2 bases; J trimming: 4 bases; junction bases outside the gene matches: 5. The CDR3 length is 15 residues. CDR1 is MNHEY and CDR2 is SVGEGT in the germline V gene. CDR3 DNA: TGTGCCAGCAGTTACGACAGGGGGAAGGGAGAGACCCAGTACTTC. It translates to CASSYDRGKGETQYF.